These T cell receptor beta chains were read from a single sample in a study of CD8 T cells in Susac syndrome. TCRdb called the immunoSEQ multiplex PCR reads again in MiXCR, with one record for every CDR3 protein. This table has about 80,000 distinct CDR3 sequences, approximately 94% appearing once. Sample: CD4+ T cells from PBMCs. The receptors were gathered from a human donor with Susac syndrome. Each CDR3 is given without its conserved first and last residue. Each record gives: clone size, J gene, V gene, CDR3 protein. The size field is filled for only some rows; it gives once, few, many or a size class.

once	TRBJ2-7	TRBV18	ASSPSLNVGDYEQY
-	TRBJ2-1	TRBV3-1	ASSASRRREQF
-	TRBJ1-2	TRBV29-1	SVRTGGNYGYT
-	TRBJ1-5	TRBV12-3/TRBV12-4	ASSPGGGLFSNQPQH
-	TRBJ1-2	TRBV20-1	SARGTNYGYT
once	TRBJ1-4	TRBV19	ASRARSGQKNEKLF
-	TRBJ2-7	TRBV18	ACSPSQGYEQY
-	TRBJ2-7	TRBV25-1	ASSETGTGAYEQY
-	TRBJ2-7	TRBV28	ASTTSSYEQY
once	TRBJ2-4	TRBV28	ASSRPLAGGKNIQY
-	TRBJ2-5	TRBV27	ASSPTGWRETQY
-	TRBJ2-7	TRBV5-1	ASSSTLSEQY
-	TRBJ1-5	TRBV12-5	ASDRDVNNQPQH
-	TRBJ1-2	TRBV5-6	ASSGWTGNQDGYT
once	TRBJ2-5	TRBV27	ASSGTGRTQY
-	TRBJ2-6	TRBV6-2/TRBV6-3	ASSFGTSGKGPVLT
-	TRBJ1-2	TRBV7-2	ASSPRTGIDYGYT
-	TRBJ2-5	TRBV5-4	ASSLKSGDETQY
-	TRBJ2-7	TRBV28	ASSPVPGSQY
-	TRBJ1-2	TRBV12-3/TRBV12-4	ASSSGEGYT
-	TRBJ1-1	TRBV7-6	ASSLDQMNTEAF
-	TRBJ1-1	TRBV5-1	ASSPQGVLNTEAF
-	TRBJ2-4	TRBV6-2/TRBV6-3	ASSPLREGVLLAKNIQY
few	TRBJ2-1	TRBV6-1	ASSTRTGKQF
-	TRBJ2-7	TRBV3-1	ASSSWGVGGGNYEQY
-	TRBJ2-7	TRBV27	ASRSQGLYEQY
few	TRBJ1-2	TRBV6-6	ASIVWGAYGYT
-	TRBJ2-3	TRBV6-2/TRBV6-3	ASSNRADTQY
-	TRBJ2-1	TRBV12-3/TRBV12-4	ASIQGGSRSHEQF
-	TRBJ1-2	TRBV6-5	ASSYKNGYT
-	TRBJ2-3	TRBV15	ATSGSRALDTQY
-	TRBJ2-1	TRBV19	ASSSIGGSSYNEQF
-	TRBJ1-4	TRBV19	ASTSGVGAASEKLF
once	TRBJ2-7	TRBV5-1	ASSALAGGSYEQY
-	TRBJ1-1	TRBV12-5	ASALGRLRSGTEAF
once	TRBJ1-3	TRBV18	ASSPPPFPGNTIY
-	TRBJ2-1	TRBV15	ATSRDPSGSRQF
-	TRBJ1-5	TRBV5-1	ASSLEGTSYQPQH
-	TRBJ2-1	TRBV4-3	ASSANSGQEQF
-	TRBJ1-2	TRBV20-1	SARRDRGLGYT
-	TRBJ2-5	TRBV28	ASSRRVSRQETQY
-	TRBJ2-1	TRBV6-1	ASRLTSGNVVMKHEQF
-	TRBJ2-7	TRBV29-1	SAMTSGSGVYEQY
-	TRBJ2-1	TRBV12-3/TRBV12-4	ASRPQGSMAYNEQF
-	TRBJ2-4	TRBV3-1	ASSQAFSWTAKNIQY
once	TRBJ2-1	TRBV24-1	ATSDSNRTGWRYNEQF
-	TRBJ2-3	TRBV25-1	ASSAPLAAQY
-	TRBJ2-3	TRBV19	ASSTPGNTQY
-	TRBJ1-2	TRBV6-2/TRBV6-3	ASSYGTLSVGGYT
-	TRBJ1-2	TRBV24-1	ATSAANYGYT